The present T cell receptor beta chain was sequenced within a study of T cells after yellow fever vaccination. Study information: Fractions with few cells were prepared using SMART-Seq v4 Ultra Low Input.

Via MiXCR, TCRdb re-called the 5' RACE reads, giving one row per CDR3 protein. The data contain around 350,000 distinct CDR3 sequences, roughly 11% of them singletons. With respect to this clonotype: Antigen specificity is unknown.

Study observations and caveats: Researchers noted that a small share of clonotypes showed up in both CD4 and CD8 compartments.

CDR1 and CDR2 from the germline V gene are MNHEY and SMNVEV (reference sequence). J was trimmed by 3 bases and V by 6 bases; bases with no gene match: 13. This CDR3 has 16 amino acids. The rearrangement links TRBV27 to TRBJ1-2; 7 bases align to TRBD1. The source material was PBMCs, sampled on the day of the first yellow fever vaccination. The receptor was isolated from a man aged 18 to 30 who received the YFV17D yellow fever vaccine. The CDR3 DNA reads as TGTGCCAGCAGCCGGGGTGGGGGACAGCCCCACTATGGCTACACCTTC. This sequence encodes CASSRGGGQPHYGYTF.